This record looks at one TCR beta chain sequence and its context. The data were taken from a study of blood T cell repertoires in COVID-19. At the level of the study: Some COVID-19 samples were acute and others convalescent; all came from the United States, Italy and Spain. The cDNA or gDNA used as material had been derived from T cells, B-cell-depleted T cells, or PBMCs.

Trimming shortened V by 7 bases and J by 0 bases, and 9 bases separated the two germline ends. CDR1 is MNHEY, CDR2 SVGAGI, per germline. This CDR3 comprises 13 residues. Original handling: Amplification of reference gene primers provided the estimated nucleated cell counts. Assay used: immunoSEQ multiplex PCR; TCRdb lists only in-frame clones, some missing. V and J calls and clone size are those listed in that table; D and trimming were worked out from the DNA. This table has about 64,000 clones, 80% to 90% appearing once. The sample consisted of peripheral blood. The source of this sequence is a man aged 50-59 years with active COVID-19. The rearrangement links TRBV6-5 to TRBJ1-1; D gene uncertain. The CDR3 reads CASTVAVNTEAFF. The CDR3 bases are TGTGCCAGCACCGTGGCCGTGAACACTGAAGCTTTCTTT.